This T cell receptor (beta chain) came from a study of T cell repertoires in cytomegalovirus infection. Study-wide results and limits: Within the response measured ex vivo, HLA-C-restricted CMV-specific TCR beta clonotypes were dominant.

This clonotype was observed a few times. Its target is unknown. TCRdb re-analysed the reads in MiXCR, keeping a single row per CDR3 protein. The sample lists 750,000 to 950,000 distinct CDR3 sequences; almost 30% were seen once. The specimen was cultured CD8+ T cells from PBMCs, collected from culture after CMV antigen stimulation. The clonotype was recovered from a human donor in good health (CMV status not recorded). Some clones in this sample may be carry-over from other donors' samples.

CDR3 nucleotide sequence: TGCAGCGTTGAAGATATGAACACTGAAGCTTTCTTT. It codes for CSVEDMNTEAFF. This chain joins TRBV29-1 and TRBJ1-1, with D unclear. CDR3 length: 12 residues. Trimming took off 0 bases at V and 0 bases at J, with 2 bases between the two ends. In germline, CDR1 is SQVTM, CDR2 ANQGSEA.